This TCR beta chain was found in a study of T cells in Graves' hyperthyroidism and ophthalmopathy. Turning to the study itself: At initial diagnosis, before any treatment had begun, peripheral blood was obtained.

Trimming at V came to 4 bases and at J to 4 bases, leaving 6 bases not matched to a gene. Germline V gene lookup returns CDR1 MNHEY and CDR2 SMNVEV (reference sequence). The CDR3 totals 15 residues. Amplification of TCR beta CDR3 regions was performed using RNA transcripts as template. The TCR CDR3 was amplified in a first-round RT-PCR using the HTBI primer set. MiXCR, run by TCRdb on the multiplex PCR reads, gives a single entry per CDR3 protein. The sample holds about 590,000 distinct CDR3 sequences, about 14% seen once. In the ophthalmopathy cohort, Clinical Activity Score was at least 3, NOSPECS grade at least 4, and duration under 3 months. Exclusion followed for patients with uncontrolled infection, other autoimmune disease, pregnancy or lactation. Clinical symptoms, serum thyroxine and TRAb, thyroid ultrasound and orbital computed tomography were used for the diagnoses. This clonotype was detected many times.

Sequencing was performed on blood. The gene calls are TRBV27 and TRBJ1-2, with 10 bases aligning to TRBD1. The sequence came from a woman aged 18 to 35 with Graves' ophthalmopathy. CDR3 in DNA: TGTGCCAGCAGTTCCCGGGACAGGGGCGCCTATGGCTACACCTTC. It yields the protein CASSSRDRGAYGYTF.